This paragraph covers one T cell receptor beta chain sequence. Its matching antigen is unknown. Vbeta (60) and Jbeta (13) primers were used in the PCR. Profiling relied on immunoSEQ multiplex PCR, and the TCRdb table lists in-frame clones only, not all of them. The sample carries about 140,000 clones, approximately 80% recorded once. This sample stems from a study of cytomegalovirus exposure and HLA in healthy donors. Study observations and caveats: Through in vitro validation, a few CMV-associated chains were shown to be specific for CMV antigens. Earlier analysis found most TCR beta V segments productive about 87% or about 30% of the time.

The CDR3 consists of 15 residues. V gave up 4 bases and J gave up 2 bases, with 14 bases separating them. Germline values: CDR1 ENHRY, CDR2 SYGVKD. J is TRBJ1-2 and V is TRBV10-3; a weak D match, TRBD1 (5 bases). Sequenced input: PBMCs. The sequence came from a middle-aged man in good health and CMV-seropositive. CDR3 protein: CAISGPGRGNYGYTF. Written as DNA, the CDR3 is TGTGCCATCAGTGGCCCGGGACGGGGGAACTATGGCTACACCTTC.